Listed below are T cell receptor beta chains from one sample, sequenced in a study of T cell responses to AZD1222 COVID-19 vaccine. Generated by immunoSEQ multiplex PCR, the TCRdb table keeps only in-frame clones and is missing some. Of approximately 110,000 clones in the sample, about 91% are singletons; the top ten hold 4% to 5.5%. Here the sequenced sample was peripheral blood, taken on day 0 of AZD1222 vaccination. The receptors come from an adult in good health. Each CDR3 is given without its conserved first and last residue.

V: TRBV24-1
J: TRBJ2-5
CDR3: ATSDPPQGGETQY

V: TRBV5-8
J: TRBJ1-6
CDR3: ASSPPGSPLH

V: TRBV29-1
J: TRBJ2-5
CDR3: SASLGTKETQY

V: TRBV6-2/TRBV6-3
J: TRBJ1-2
CDR3: ASSQQGGYT

V: TRBV15
J: TRBJ1-4
CDR3: ATNMGQGANEKLF

V: TRBV6-6
J: TRBJ1-1
CDR3: ASSPYDRDNTEAF

V: TRBV10-3
J: TRBJ2-7
CDR3: AISNGRTYEQY

V: TRBV7-9
J: TRBJ1-1
CDR3: ASSSRTGRNTEAF

V: TRBV4-2
J: TRBJ1-2
CDR3: ASSPGGGGVNYGYT

V: TRBV28
J: TRBJ1-5
CDR3: ASSLSVQPQH